The T cell receptor beta chain described here comes from a study of response to subunit inactivated influenza vaccine. This clonotype was recorded many times. Trimming removed 6 bases at V and 8 bases at J, with 22 bases between. The CDR3 runs to 16 residues. TCRdb used MiXCR to reprocess the RT-PCR reads, holding one entry per CDR3 protein. Of a few hundred thousand distinct CDR3 sequences in the sample, approximately 10% were seen once. Separately, the same data were catalogued under a study of T cells expressing NK-cell markers. From that study: The authors made TCR beta cDNA libraries by 5'RACE template switching. This switching added a universal primer site and UMIs. The sequencing cohort of eight donors included seven HCMV-seropositive individuals and one seronegative individual. Topping the CD3+CD56-NKG2C+ fraction as well were these clonotypes, in a few donors.

Material: PBMCs from blood, obtained on the day of vaccination. V usage is TRBV12-3 or TRBV12-4 and J usage is TRBJ1-4; tentatively, D is TRBD1 (5 bases). This receptor was identified in a man aged 45 to 65 who received an inactivated influenza vaccine. The CDR3 DNA reads TGTGCCAGCAGCTCGGGACGAACGCGCGGCGCGGAAAAACTGTTTTTT. This encodes CASSSGRTRGAEKLFF.